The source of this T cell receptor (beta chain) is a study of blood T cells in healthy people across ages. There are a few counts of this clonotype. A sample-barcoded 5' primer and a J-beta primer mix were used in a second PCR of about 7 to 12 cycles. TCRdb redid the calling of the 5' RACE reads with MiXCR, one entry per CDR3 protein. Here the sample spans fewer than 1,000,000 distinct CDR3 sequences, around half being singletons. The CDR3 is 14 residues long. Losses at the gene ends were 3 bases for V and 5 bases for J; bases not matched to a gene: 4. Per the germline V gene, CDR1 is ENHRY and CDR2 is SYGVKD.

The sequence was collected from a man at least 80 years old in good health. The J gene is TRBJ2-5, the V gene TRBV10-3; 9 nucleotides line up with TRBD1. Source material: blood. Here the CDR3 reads CAISEQGAGETQYF. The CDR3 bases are TGTGCCATCAGTGAACAGGGGGCAGGGGAGACCCAGTACTTC.